These 19 T cell receptor beta chains were all obtained from the same sample, sequenced in a study of siplizumab effects on memory and regulatory T cells. Libraries were prepared by immunoSEQ multiplex PCR; TCRdb keeps only in-frame clonotypes and omits some of them. This table has tens of thousands of clones, 94% appearing once. The sample consisted of non-Treg CD4+ T cells sorted from blood. Receptor source: a human donor in good health.

This clone was counted a single time. The V gene is TRBV7-9, the J gene TRBJ2-3, with 9 nucleotides matching TRBD2. Germline V gene lookup returns CDR1 SEHNR and CDR2 FQNEAQ (reference sequence). The trim removed 2 bases at V and 5 bases at J, leaving 8 bases unmatched. The CDR3 extends over 16 amino acids. CDR3 protein: CASSLLTGLAQDTQYF. CDR3 bases: TGTGCCAGCAGCTTACTAACTGGACTAGCGCAAGATACGCAGTATTTT.

V gene TRBV9 combines with J gene TRBJ1-2, with 10 positions matching TRBD1. The CDR3 is 17 residues long. Trimming at V came to 4 bases and at J to 3 bases, leaving 12 bases not matched to a gene. Germline V lookup: CDR1 SGDLS, CDR2 YYNGEE. The CDR3 is CASSSSWGQGNDYGYTF. The CDR3 coding sequence is TGTGCCAGCAGCAGTTCCTGGGGACAGGGGAACGACTATGGCTACACCTTC.

The chain employs TRBV4-2 and TRBJ2-5; perhaps TRBD1 as D (6 bases). Germline V gives CDR1 LGHNA, CDR2 YNFKEQ. CDR3 size: 16 residues. Trimming took off 0 bases at V and 4 bases at J, with 15 bases between the two ends. The CDR3 here is CASSQDGTPVPETQYF. CDR3 DNA: TGTGCCAGCAGCCAAGACGGGACACCGGTCCCAGAGACCCAGTACTTC.

This clone came up once. The V and J genes are TRBV19 and TRBJ1-2; D gene unclear. The germline gives CDR1 LNHDA, CDR2 SQIVND (reference sequence). The germline V and J ends were trimmed by 7 bases and 0 bases, with 12 bases remaining between them. The CDR3 sequence is 14 residues long. CDR3 region: CASNRGSANYGYTF. CDR3 in DNA: TGTGCCAGTAACCGAGGGAGCGCTAACTATGGCTACACCTTC.

V and J are TRBV7-3 and TRBJ2-1; D uncertain. The germline V gene encodes CDR1 SGHTA and CDR2 FQGTGA. Between the trimmed V and J ends, which lost 2 bases and 5 bases, there was a span of 7 bases. This CDR3 has 13 amino acids. In DNA form, the CDR3 reads TGTGCCAGCAGCTTAGATACGGACAATGAGCAGTTCTTC. This gives the protein CASSLDTDNEQFF.

The chain employs TRBV9 and TRBJ2-3; perhaps TRBD1 as D (5 bases). This CDR3 contains 15 residues. Germline CDR1 SGDLS, CDR2 YYNGEE. V gave up 0 bases and J gave up 5 bases, with 13 bases separating them. The CDR3 region is CASSVGTRLGDTQYF. In DNA, the CDR3 is TGTGCCAGCAGCGTAGGGACACGATTGGGAGATACGCAGTATTTT.

This chain uses TRBV19 with TRBJ2-3; D ambiguous. The length of the CDR3 is 14 residues. The V end was cut by 3 bases, the J end by 11 bases, with 18 bases between. From germline, CDR1 is LNHDA and CDR2 SQIVND (reference sequence). CDR3 bases: TGTGCCAGTAGTATGGAGTCCGGTCACAGATGGCAGTATTTT. It specifies CASSMESGHRWQYF.

This rearrangement joins TRBV19 to TRBJ1-2, with D maybe TRBD1 (5 bases). Germline V gives CDR1 LNHDA, CDR2 SQIVND (reference sequence). The CDR3 totals 10 residues. The V gene lost 9 bases and the J gene lost 9 bases, with 11 bases spanning the gap. The CDR3 reads CARAGLRYTF. The DNA of the CDR3 is TGTGCCAGGGCAGGGCTCCGCTACACCTTC. The full variable domain, rest sourced from reference TRBV19 and TRBJ1-2, is DGGITQSPKYLFRKEGQNVTLSCEQNLNHDAMYWYRQDPGQGLRLIYYSQIVNDFQKGDIAEGYSVSREKKESFPLTVTSAQKNPTAFYLCARAGLRYTFGSGTRLTVV.

The chain couples TRBV10-1 to TRBJ2-7, with TRBD1 matching 8 bases. The J segment lost 3 bases and the V segment lost 3 bases, leaving 4 bases of the junction unmatched. This CDR3 region has 14 residues. The V gene's germline CDR1 is WNHNN and CDR2 SYGVQD (reference sequence). The CDR3 nucleotides are TGCGCCAGCAGTGATATACAGGGGGTCTACGAGCAGTACTTC. Protein: CASSDIQGVYEQYF.

For this clone: Other DNA sequences in the sample encode the same CDR3. The chain uses TRBV5-1 and TRBJ2-5; the D is unclear. V was pared by 2 bases and J by 5 bases, with 4 bases between. This CDR3 has 11 residues. The germline V gene has CDR1 SGHRS and CDR2 YFSETQ. CDR3 DNA: TGCGCCAGCAGCTTTAGGGAGACCCAGTACTTC. Protein sequence: CASSFRETQYF.

This chain connects TRBV7-6 to TRBJ2-3, with 12 nucleotides matching TRBD2. V lost 6 bases and J lost 0; bases outside the gene matches: 7. This CDR3 region has 17 residues. Looked up from germline, CDR1 is SGHVS and CDR2 is FNYEAQ. The CDR3 here is CASSARTSGKSTDTQYF. In DNA form, the CDR3 reads TGTGCCAGCAGTGCGCGGACTAGCGGGAAGAGCACAGATACGCAGTATTTT.

This chain uses TRBV7-9 with TRBJ1-1; a weak D match, TRBD1 (6 bases). The CDR3 runs 13 residues. CDR1 and CDR2 (germline): SEHNR, FQNEAQ (reference sequence). Trimming pared 5 bases from V and 1 base from J, leaving 8 bases between. Here the CDR3 DNA reads TGTGCCAGCAGCGCGGACAGGAACACTGAAGCTTTCTTT. Its protein is CASSADRNTEAFF. Variable domain in full (rest from reference TRBV7-9 and TRBJ1-1): DTGVSQNPRHKITKRGQNVTFRCDPISEHNRLYWYRQTLGQGPEFLTYFQNEAQLEKSRLLSDRFSAERPKGSFSTLEIQRTEQGDSAMYLCASSADRNTEAFFGQGTRLTVV.

CDR3 DNA: TGTGCCAGCTCACGGTTTTCTAGCGGGGGCGAGGAGACCCAGTACTTC. Its translation: CASSRFSSGGEETQYF. The chain joins TRBV18 to TRBJ2-5; 10 bases line up with TRBD2. V was clipped by 4 bases and J by 5 bases; unmatched bases: 10. Germline V gives CDR1 KGHSH, CDR2 LQKENI. CDR3 size: 16 residues.

This chain joins TRBV19 and TRBJ2-3, with 9 positions matching TRBD2. V lost 5 bases and J lost 0; bases outside the gene matches: 3. The CDR3 length is 15 residues. Germline CDR1 reads LNHDA; CDR2 reads SQIVND (reference sequence). In DNA form, the CDR3 reads TGTGCCAGTAGTTTGGGACTAGCTAGCACAGATACGCAGTATTTT. Translating gives CASSLGLASTDTQYF.

The rearrangement joins TRBV18 to TRBJ2-1; 7 nucleotides match TRBD1. Germline CDR1 KGHSH, CDR2 LQKENI. The CDR3 totals 14 residues. J gave up 8 bases and V 1 base, and 5 bases lay outside the gene matches. CDR3 sequence reads: CASSPLDRVHEQFF. As DNA, the CDR3 is TGTGCCAGCTCACCACTCGACAGGGTACATGAGCAGTTCTTC.

Only one count was recorded for this clone. The J gene is TRBJ1-2, the V gene TRBV5-1, with 8 nucleotides matching TRBD1. CDR3 length: 14 amino acids. Germline V gene data show CDR1 as SGHRS and CDR2 as YFSETQ. J gave up 4 bases and V 3 bases, and 5 bases lay outside the gene matches. The CDR3 DNA follows: TGCGCCAGCAGCTCTGGACAGGGTATCTATGGCTACACCTTC. Its translation: CASSSGQGIYGYTF.

Turning to this clone: Other nucleotide sequences in the sample specify the same CDR3. The chain couples TRBV6-5 to TRBJ2-7; D possibly matches TRBD1 or TRBD2 (5 bases each). V lost 0 bases and J 2 bases, leaving 11 bases between the germline ends. This CDR3 spans 15 amino acids. Looked up from germline, CDR1 is MNHEY and CDR2 is SVGAGI. CDR3 sequence (DNA): TGTGCCAGCAGTTACTCGGGGACCGGAACCTACGAGCAGTACTTC. Its translation: CASSYSGTGTYEQYF.

The gene calls are TRBV28 and TRBJ1-5, with unresolved D. CDR3 length: 12 residues. Trimming removed 3 bases at V and 8 bases at J, with 8 bases between. Germline V gene data show CDR1 as MDHEN and CDR2 as SYDVKM. CDR3 region: CASSFLGKPQHF. The CDR3 DNA reads as TGTGCCAGCAGTTTTCTAGGGAAGCCCCAGCATTTT.

The CDR3 DNA follows: TGTGCCTGGAGTGGCCGCCCCGGGACAGGGAATGAAAAACTGTTTTTT. Protein product: CAWSGRPGTGNEKLFF. This chain joins TRBV30 and TRBJ1-4, with TRBD1 matching 9 bases. Per germline, CDR1 GTSNPN and CDR2 SVGIG (reference sequence). This CDR3 contains 16 residues. Trimming removed 1 base from V and 5 bases from J; junction bases left unmatched: 8.